This T cell receptor (beta chain) is from a study of human T cells and chemical hapten exposure. Study details: Subjects had 2% DPC placed on about 2 cm by about 2 cm of upper inner arm skin for sensitization. Weekly administration of diphenylcyclopropenone to the scalp of patients continued throughout the roughly 25-week study.

Time point denoted: patch test 2, 6 weeks after DPC sensitization. This sample's treatment: therapeutic diphenylcyclopropenone sensitization with weekly scalp DPC. Per the germline V gene, CDR1 is SEHNR and CDR2 is FQNEAQ (reference sequence). Between the trimmed V and J ends, which lost 1 base and 0 bases, there was a span of 4 bases. The CDR3 consists of 15 residues. During construction of the library, unique molecular identifiers were attached to individual cDNA molecules for quantitative, reproducible TCR counting. Authors' processing steps: Samples contained a median of approximately 100,000 TCRs, with a range of roughly 20,000 to 700,000. TCRdb ran MiXCR on the RACE reads and lists one entry per CDR3 protein. TCRdb, not the original authors, processed these V and J calls. Counted here are more than 110,000 distinct CDR3 sequences, 12% occurring once; the ten biggest clones make up around 1.4%.

The sample holds many counts of this clonotype. This clonotype originated in a woman aged 50 to 65 with alopecia areata. Some clones in this sample may be carry-over from other donors' samples. Sequenced here: whole blood, sampled in connection with sensitization to the hapten diphenylcyclopropenone (DPC). The chain combines TRBV7-9 with TRBJ1-6; no clear D. The CDR3 protein is CASSLGSSYNSPLHF. The CDR3 DNA reads TGTGCCAGCAGCTTAGGAAGCTCCTATAATTCACCCCTCCACTTT.